These 3 T cell receptor beta chains were sequenced from one sample in a study of chemoradiotherapy in HPV16-positive cancers. Produced via immunoSEQ multiplex PCR; TCRdb's table is partial and in-frame only. The table lists about 20,000 clones, over 65% of them singletons. Sequencing used blood, obtained from a patient who underwent chemoradiotherapy. The receptors come from a human donor with HPV-associated anogenital cancer.

The chain couples TRBV11-3 to TRBJ2-1; 11 bases align to TRBD2. The CDR3 sequence is 15 residues long. V shed 0 bases and J 8 bases; nucleotides not matched to a gene: 3. Germline V lookup: CDR1 SGHNT, CDR2 YENEEA. The CDR3 reads CASSLDTSGGYEQFF. CDR3 nucleotides: TGTGCCAGCAGCTTAGACACTAGCGGGGGATATGAGCAGTTCTTC.

The J gene is TRBJ2-7, the V gene TRBV9; 12 bases align to TRBD1. The germline gives CDR1 SGDLS, CDR2 YYNGEE. Trimming removed 1 base from V and 5 bases from J; junction bases left unmatched: 4. The CDR3 extends over 15 amino acids. In DNA, the CDR3 is TGTGCCAGCAGCGTATGGGACAGGGGGCCGAACGAGCAGTACTTC. It codes for CASSVWDRGPNEQYF.

The chain couples TRBV7-9 to TRBJ2-1; 9 bases are shared with TRBD1. V trimming: 1 base; J trimming: 7 bases; junction bases outside the gene matches: 11. CDR1 is SEHNR, CDR2 FQNEAQ, per germline (reference sequence). This CDR3 comprises 17 residues. CDR3 sequence reads: CASSLENTGGIRNEQFF. CDR3 nucleotide sequence: TGTGCCAGCAGCTTAGAGAATACAGGGGGCATTAGGAATGAGCAGTTCTTC.